The entry that follows covers one T cell receptor beta chain sequence. What it binds is unknown. The data were obtained in a study of Ad26.COV2.S vaccination and SARS-CoV-2 variants. General study results and limits: Spike-specific TCR breadth was greater after Ad26.COV2.S than placebo.

TCRdb's table, derived via immunoSEQ multiplex PCR, lists solely in-frame clones and lacks some. The profile covers around 300,000 clones, with 86% appearing a single time and 9.5% to 12% taken by the ten largest. As for treatment: 15 to 20 received Ad26.COV2.S at low or high dose, single or two shots; roughly five received placebo; per-sample allocation not given. Vaccine and placebo recipients were sampled on day 63 after the first injection. This CDR3 is built from 16 residues. V was shortened by 3 bases and J by 4 bases, with 19 bases between the two germline ends. CDR1 is DFQATT, CDR2 SNEGSKA, per germline (reference sequence).

Material: peripheral blood, obtained in a trial of Ad26.COV2.S vaccine versus placebo. V is TRBV20-1 and J is TRBJ2-1; D might be TRBD1 (5 bases). The receptor comes from a person aged 18-65 years who received the Ad26.COV2.S COVID-19 vaccine or a placebo. The CDR3 bases are TGCAGTGCTAGTGGAACAGGTGTAGGGAAGTACAATGAGCAGTTCTTC. Protein: CSASGTGVGKYNEQFF.